This T cell receptor (beta chain) emerged from a study of high-grade serous ovarian cancer treatment subgroups. To note about this clone: Its antigen remains unknown.

Germline loops: CDR1 SNHLY, CDR2 FYNNEI. This CDR3 comprises 14 residues. The V segment lost 5 bases and the J segment 5 bases; nucleotides outside the gene matches: 5. Whole-study results and caveats: CDR1 and CDR2 were left unanalyzed; analyses focused on CDR3. These tumor repertoires lack spatial information from bulk sequencing.

Tumor samples were obtained before definitive surgery or chemotherapy. Clones were sequenced by immunoSEQ multiplex PCR, and TCRdb holds only the in-frame ones, with some missing. The sample lists about 18,000 clones; roughly four fifths were seen once. This chain uses TRBV2 with TRBJ1-5; 8 bases are shared with TRBD1. Sample: tumor tissue. This sequence was found in a human donor with high-grade serous ovarian cancer. CDR3 nucleotides: TGTGCCAGCAGTAGCGGACAGGGTGATCAGCCCCAGCATTTT. Protein: CASSSGQGDQPQHF.